These 14 T cell receptor beta chains share one sample of origin, sequenced in a study of CD8+ T cells in alopecia areata. Treatment of the sample: oral pan-JAK inhibitor, 5-10 mg twice daily. Isolated RNA was reverse transcribed into cDNA used as the sequencing template. Some clones are missing from TCRdb's copy, which holds only in-frame ones; the method was immunoSEQ multiplex PCR. The table lists a few hundred thousand clones, approximately 67% of them singletons, with 0.95% to 1.5% in the top ten. This material consisted of CD4+ T cells sorted from blood, taken between weeks 43 and 45, from a patient treated with tofacitinib. These receptors came from a human donor with alopecia areata.

Of note for this clone: The sample contains more than one DNA sequence encoding this CDR3. J is TRBJ1-1 and V is TRBV27; D ambiguous. Per germline, CDR1 MNHEY and CDR2 SMNVEV (reference sequence). Trimming took 3 bases from V and 1 from J, leaving 6 bases between them. The CDR3 contains 13 residues. The CDR3 protein is CASSLGRNTEAFF. The CDR3 nucleotides read TGTGCCAGCAGTTTGGGCCGGAACACTGAAGCTTTCTTT.

The genes are TRBV7-9 and TRBJ1-6; tentatively, D is TRBD1 (6 bases). Germline CDR1 and CDR2: SEHNR and FQNEAQ (reference sequence). This CDR3 comprises 15 residues. V gave up 5 bases and J gave up 5 bases, with 13 bases separating them. The CDR3 region has the DNA TGTGCCAGCAGCAAGTCAGGGGTAAATAATTCACCCCTCCACTTT. It yields the protein CASSKSGVNNSPLHF.

The CDR3 bases are TGTGCCAGCAGCTCGCGAACAGGGCGCTTTTCCAATGAGCAGTTCTTC. Encoded protein: CASSSRTGRFSNEQFF. The V gene is TRBV5-6, the J gene TRBJ2-1, with D perhaps matching TRBD1 (6 bases). CDR3 length: 16 amino acids. Between the trimmed V and J ends, which lost 3 bases and 6 bases, there was a span of 19 bases. CDR1 is SGHDT, CDR2 YYEEEE, per germline. Full variable domain (missing parts from reference TRBV5-6 and TRBJ2-1): DAGVTQSPTHLIKTRGQQVTLRCSPKSGHDTVSWYQQALGQGPQFIFQYYEEEERQRGNFPDRFSGHQFPNYSSELNVNALLLGDSALYLCASSSRTGRFSNEQFFGPGTRLTVL.

The chain recombines TRBV10-3 with TRBJ2-1; the D gene is possibly TRBD2 (5 bases). Per germline, CDR1 ENHRY and CDR2 SYGVKD. V was pared by 3 bases and J by 7 bases, with 13 bases between. CDR3 length: 14 residues. The CDR3 reads CAISDNGGENEQFF. The DNA for the CDR3 is TGTGCCATCAGTGATAATGGTGGGGAGAATGAGCAGTTCTTC.

The chain combines TRBV29-1 with TRBJ1-2, with 9 bases fitting TRBD1. The CDR3 length is 15 residues. Germline values: CDR1 SQVTM, CDR2 ANQGSEA. J gave up 1 base and V 6 bases, and 9 bases lay outside the gene matches. CDR3 in amino acids: CSVTGGKNFNYGYTF. The CDR3 coding sequence is TGCAGCGTGACAGGGGGTAAAAATTTTAACTATGGCTACACCTTC.

The table lists this clone with a count of one. The V gene is TRBV4-3, the J gene TRBJ2-1, with D uncertain. In germline, CDR1 is LGHNA, CDR2 YSLEER. The CDR3 spans 16 residues. Trimming left V 1 base short and J 7 bases short, with 17 bases between. CDR3 nucleotides: TGCGCCAGCAGCCAAGTGGGGTTTTCGACCTCAAATGAGCAGTTCTTC. Translation gives CASSQVGFSTSNEQFF.

This chain links TRBV19 with TRBJ2-3, with 9 bases that match TRBD1. The CDR3 is made up of 15 amino acids. The germline gives CDR1 LNHDA, CDR2 SQIVND (reference sequence). J was trimmed by 4 bases and V by 5 bases; bases with no gene match: 7. CDR3 DNA sequence: TGTGCCAGTAGTCCGGCAGACAGGGGGTCAGATACGCAGTATTTT. Translation gives CASSPADRGSDTQYF.

The CDR3 bases are TGTGCCAGTCCCGGCGGCGGGCAGGCCGTATTAGGAGAGACCCAGTACTTC. The encoded protein is CASPGGGQAVLGETQYF. This chain connects TRBV5-6 to TRBJ2-5; perhaps TRBD2 as D (5 bases). This CDR3 comprises 17 residues. V lost 8 bases and J lost 4, with 27 bases in between. CDR1 is SGHDT, CDR2 YYEEEE, per germline.

V gene TRBV7-2 combines with J gene TRBJ1-2, with TRBD1 matching 8 bases. Germline V gives CDR1 SGHTA, CDR2 FQGNSA. Trimming cost V 5 bases and J 7 bases; bases outside gene matches: 6. The CDR3 sequence is 13 residues long. The CDR3 loop is CASSTTGGFGYTF. As DNA, the CDR3 is TGTGCCAGCAGCACTACAGGGGGTTTTGGCTACACCTTC.

This clone was seen only once. This rearrangement joins TRBV29-1 to TRBJ1-5; D gene unclear. V lost 6 bases to trimming and J lost 5 bases, with 14 bases between them. CDR1 and CDR2 (germline): SQVTM, ANQGSEA. This CDR3 spans 13 amino acids. The CDR3 DNA reads as TGCAGCGTGCAGGATGGGGAGCATCAGCCCCAGCATTTT. This encodes CSVQDGEHQPQHF. Looking up the rest from reference TRBV29-1 and TRBJ1-5 gives the full variable domain: SAVISQKPSRDICQRGTSLTIQCQVDSQVTMMFWYRQQPGQSLTLIATANQGSEATYESGFVIDKFPISRPNLTFSTLTVSNMSPEDSSIYLCSVQDGEHQPQHFGDGTRLSIL.

This chain links TRBV29-1 with TRBJ1-1; D is perhaps TRBD1 (5 bases). V shed 6 bases and J shed 3 bases, with 17 bases lying between them. CDR3 length equals 14 residues. Germline V CDR1 and CDR2: SQVTM, ANQGSEA. CDR3 coding DNA: TGCAGCGTCAGATTGCACGACAGTGACACTGAAGCTTTCTTT. It is translated as CSVRLHDSDTEAFF.

J is TRBJ2-3 and V is TRBV29-1; D is possibly TRBD1 or TRBD2 (5 bases each). The CDR3 has 14 residues. Germline assignment: CDR1 SQVTM and CDR2 ANQGSEA. Trimming shortened V by 7 bases and J by 0 bases, and 14 bases separated the two germline ends. CDR3 loop: CSARDVSSTDTQYF. The DNA of the CDR3 is TGCAGCGCCCGGGACGTATCTAGCACAGATACGCAGTATTTT.

The chain is built from TRBV5-1 and TRBJ1-1; possibly TRBD1 for D (5 bases). The CDR3 covers 14 residues. Germline-derived CDR1 and CDR2 are SGHRS and YFSETQ. Deletions cut 4 bases from V and 5 bases from J, with 15 bases between. In DNA, the CDR3 is TGCGCCAGCAGCGGGACCACCTCGGGGACTGAAGCTTTCTTT. Residues: CASSGTTSGTEAFF.

The chain is built from TRBV27 and TRBJ1-4; 8 positions match TRBD1. The CDR3 sequence is 13 residues long. V shed 5 bases, J shed 8 bases, and the junction held 4 bases outside the gene matches. CDR1 is MNHEY and CDR2 is SMNVEV in the germline V gene (reference sequence). The CDR3 DNA reads as TGTGCCAGCAGTCAGGGGGCAAAGGAAAAACTGTTTTTT. This encodes CASSQGAKEKLFF.